These 20 T cell receptor beta chains were all obtained from the same sample, sequenced in a study of blood T cell repertoires in COVID-19. Generated by immunoSEQ multiplex PCR, the TCRdb table keeps only in-frame clones and is missing some. The sample holds fewer than 350,000 clones, approximately 81% seen once. The sample consisted of PBMCs or T cells enriched from blood (not recorded which). These receptors were collected from a woman aged 50 to 60 who had recovered from COVID-19.

This clone is a singleton in its sample. This rearrangement joins TRBV5-1 to TRBJ2-3; 10 positions agree with TRBD2. The CDR3 is 19 amino acids. Unmatched junction bases numbered 10, after V lost 0 bases and J lost 0 bases. CDR1 is SGHRS and CDR2 is YFSETQ in the germline V gene. CDR3 region: CASSLGLAGGLTSTDTQYF. The CDR3 coding sequence is TGCGCCAGCAGCTTGGGACTAGCGGGTGGACTTACTAGCACAGATACGCAGTATTTT.

V is TRBV3-1 (or the pseudogene TRBV3-2) and J is TRBJ1-1; possible D gene TRBD1, 5 bases. This CDR3 is built from 14 residues. V was pared by 2 bases and J by 5 bases, with 12 bases between. Germline CDR1 and CDR2: LGHDT and YNNKEL (reference sequence). For the CDR3, the DNA is TGTGCCAGCAGCCAAAGCGACCGGGGGACTGAAGCTTTCTTT. Translating it yields CASSQSDRGTEAFF.

The V gene is TRBV5-4, the J gene TRBJ2-3, with 8 bases that match TRBD2. V shed 4 bases, J shed 2 bases, and the junction held 12 bases outside the gene matches. The CDR3 is 17 amino acids. The V gene's germline CDR1 is SGHNT and CDR2 YYREEE (reference sequence). CDR3 protein: CASSPGLAGTFTDTQYF. The CDR3 DNA reads as TGTGCCAGCAGCCCAGGACTAGCAGGAACTTTCACAGATACGCAGTATTTT.

The V gene is TRBV19, the J gene TRBJ1-3; no clear D gene. Deletions cut 7 bases from V and 4 bases from J, with 14 bases between. In germline, CDR1 is LNHDA, CDR2 SQIVND (reference sequence). The CDR3 covers 14 residues. The CDR3 sequence is CASTHRVGGNTIYF. The CDR3 nucleotides are TGTGCCAGTACACATCGGGTCGGCGGAAACACCATATATTTT. Full variable domain (missing parts from reference TRBV19 and TRBJ1-3): DGGITQSPKYLFRKEGQNVTLSCEQNLNHDAMYWYRQDPGQGLRLIYYSQIVNDFQKGDIAEGYSVSREKKESFPLTVTSAQKNPTAFYLCASTHRVGGNTIYFGEGSWLTVV.

This clone turned up a few times. The V call is TRBV4-2, the J call TRBJ1-1; D is unclear. CDR3 length: 14 amino acids. CDR1 is LGHNA, CDR2 YNFKEQ, per germline. V was trimmed by 1 base and J by 5 bases, leaving 11 bases between them. The CDR3: CASSQGPGETEAFF. The CDR3 bases are TGTGCCAGCAGCCAAGGGCCAGGCGAGACTGAAGCTTTCTTT.

The chain carries TRBV7-2 and TRBJ1-2; tentatively, D is TRBD1 (6 bases). CDR1 is SGHTA and CDR2 is FQGNSA in the germline V gene. The CDR3 runs 13 residues. V lost 4 bases and J 8 bases, leaving 14 bases between the germline ends. The CDR3 bases are TGTGCCAGCAGCTCGTACAGGGCCTCGGGCTACACCTTC. Its protein product is CASSSYRASGYTF. Full variable domain (missing parts from reference TRBV7-2 and TRBJ1-2): GAGVSQSPSNKVTEKGKDVELRCDPISGHTALYWYRQSLGQGLEFLIYFQGNSAPDKSGLPSDRFSAERTGGSVSTLTIQRTQQEDSAVYLCASSSYRASGYTFGSGTRLTVV.

The V and J genes are TRBV7-6 and TRBJ1-6; 9 bases match TRBD1. The CDR3 extends over 16 amino acids. V was pared by 6 bases and J by 1 base, with 4 bases of the junction left unmatched. Germline CDR1 and CDR2: SGHVS and FNYEAQ. This CDR3 reads CASSLDRGSYNSPLHF. The DNA for the CDR3 is TGTGCCAGCAGTTTGGACAGGGGATCCTATAATTCACCCCTCCACTTT.

This clone was found once. The chain couples TRBV11-2 to TRBJ2-7; 15 nucleotides align to TRBD2. The CDR3 has 17 amino acids. The V gene end was trimmed by 5 bases and the J gene end by 1 base; junction bases not matched to a gene: 6. Looked up from germline, CDR1 is SGHAT and CDR2 is FQNNGV. Written as DNA, the CDR3 is TGTGCCAGCAGCGGCCAGGGACTAGCGGGGGGTTCCTACGAGCAGTACTTC. It codes for CASSGQGLAGGSYEQYF.

The chain is built from TRBV13 and TRBJ1-2; D possibly corresponds to TRBD1 (5 bases). V was cut by 3 bases and J by 2 bases, with 13 bases left in between. Germline V gene lookup returns CDR1 PRHDT and CDR2 FYEKMQ (reference sequence). This CDR3 comprises 15 residues. The CDR3 DNA follows: TGTGCCAGCAGCTTTACTGGGGGGTCCAACTATGGCTACACCTTC. This encodes CASSFTGGSNYGYTF. Variable domain in full (rest from reference TRBV13 and TRBJ1-2): AAGVIQSPRHLIKEKRETATLKCYPIPRHDTVYWYQQGPGQDPQFLISFYEKMQSDKGSIPDRFSAQQFSDYHSELNMSSLELGDSALYFCASSFTGGSNYGYTFGSGTRLTVV.

V and J are TRBV10-3 and TRBJ1-6, with D perhaps matching TRBD1 (5 bases). From germline, CDR1 is ENHRY and CDR2 SYGVKD. The CDR3 is 13 residues long. Trimming stripped 4 bases from V and 10 bases from J, with 11 bases between. The CDR3: CAISGGERSPLHF. CDR3 nucleotides: TGTGCCATCAGTGGGGGGGAGCGATCACCCCTCCACTTT.

The J gene is TRBJ2-3, the V gene TRBV7-8; maybe TRBD1 (6 bases). The CDR3 sequence is 14 residues long. Germline values: CDR1 SGHVS, CDR2 FQNEAQ. V lost 5 bases, J lost 0 bases, and 9 bases lay in between. The CDR3 here is CASSPGDSTDTQYF. The CDR3 nucleotides are TGTGCCAGCAGCCCAGGGGACAGCACAGATACGCAGTATTTT.

The V call is TRBV10-3, the J call TRBJ2-5; TRBD1 aligns across 8 bases. The CDR3 covers 14 residues. Losses at the gene ends were 4 bases for V and 2 bases for J; bases not matched to a gene: 3. Germline CDR1 is ENHRY and CDR2 is SYGVKD. CDR3 nucleotides: TGTGCCATCAGTGGGACAGGGATACAAGAGACCCAGTACTTC. This codes for CAISGTGIQETQYF.

The J gene is TRBJ1-1, the V gene TRBV3-1 (or the pseudogene TRBV3-2); TRBD1 matches 7 bases. Germline loops: CDR1 LGHDT, CDR2 YNNKEL (reference sequence). Germline trimming cut 2 bases from V and 4 bases from J; bases unmatched to any gene: 4. The CDR3 has 14 amino acids. CDR3 bases: TGTGCCAGCAGCCAACTAGACAGGGCCACTGAAGCTTTCTTT. Translating it yields CASSQLDRATEAFF.

This chain's CDR3 is CASSPDTGRAGANVLTF. In DNA form, the CDR3 reads TGTGCCAGCTCACCAGATACAGGGAGGGCTGGGGCCAACGTCCTGACTTTC. The genes are TRBV18 and TRBJ2-6; D is perhaps TRBD2 (7 bases). V lost 2 bases to trimming and J lost 2 bases, with 13 bases between them. Germline loops: CDR1 KGHSH, CDR2 LQKENI. The length of the CDR3 is 17 residues.

This sequence joins TRBV28 and TRBJ1-4; TRBD1 might be the D (5 bases). This CDR3 comprises 15 residues. Trimming took 7 bases from V and 0 from J, leaving 12 bases between them. Germline lookup yields CDR1 MDHEN and CDR2 SYDVKM. The CDR3 sequence is CASTRRAATNEKLFF. As DNA, the CDR3 is TGTGCCAGCACGCGCAGGGCTGCAACTAATGAAAAACTGTTTTTT. Combining the CDR3 with reference TRBV28 and TRBJ1-4 gives the whole variable domain DVKVTQSSRYLVKRTGEKVFLECVQDMDHENMFWYRQDPGLGLRLIYFSYDVKMKEKGDIPEGYSVSREKKERFSLILESASTNQTSMYLCASTRRAATNEKLFFGSGTQLSVL.

The chain links TRBV9 to TRBJ2-1, with 8 bases matching TRBD2. This CDR3 is built from 15 residues. The V segment lost 0 bases and the J segment 5 bases; nucleotides outside the gene matches: 4. The germline V gene encodes CDR1 SGDLS and CDR2 YYNGEE. CDR3 nucleotides: TGTGCCAGCAGCGTAGGAATGGGACTAGACAATGAGCAGTTCTTC. Residues: CASSVGMGLDNEQFF.

CDR3 bases: TGTGCCAGTAGACGCAGGGTTGGCTCACCCCTCCACTTT. Protein product: CASRRRVGSPLHF. The genes are TRBV6-5 and TRBJ1-6, with a weak D call TRBD1 (5 bases). The CDR3 runs 13 residues. CDR1 and CDR2 from the germline V gene are MNHEY and SVGAGI. With 9 bases removed from V and 10 bases from J, the gap between germline ends came to 16 bases.

The chain recombines TRBV5-1 with TRBJ1-1; D is uncertain. The V end lost 1 base, the J end lost 0 bases, and 10 bases lay between the germline ends. This CDR3 has 15 amino acids. Per germline, CDR1 SGHRS and CDR2 YFSETQ. CDR3 protein: CASSLSSTVNTEAFF. The CDR3 nucleotides read TGCGCCAGCAGCTTGTCAAGTACAGTGAACACTGAAGCTTTCTTT. Full variable domain (rest looked up from reference TRBV5-1 and TRBJ1-1): KAGVTQTPRYLIKTRGQQVTLSCSPISGHRSVSWYQQTPGQGLQFLFEYFSETQRNKGNFPGRFSGRQFSNSRSEMNVSTLELGDSALYLCASSLSSTVNTEAFFGQGTRLTVV.

The V call is TRBV5-1, the J call TRBJ1-5; D is undetermined. The CDR3 consists of 15 residues. The germline V gene has CDR1 SGHRS and CDR2 YFSETQ. With 0 bases removed from V and 4 bases from J, the gap between germline ends came to 11 bases. The CDR3: CASSLDNSQNQPQHF. The CDR3 bases are TGCGCCAGCAGCTTGGATAACAGCCAGAATCAGCCCCAGCATTTT. The full variable domain, rest sourced from reference TRBV5-1 and TRBJ1-5, is KAGVTQTPRYLIKTRGQQVTLSCSPISGHRSVSWYQQTPGQGLQFLFEYFSETQRNKGNFPGRFSGRQFSNSRSEMNVSTLELGDSALYLCASSLDNSQNQPQHFGDGTRLSIL.

The chain carries TRBV6-5 and TRBJ1-2; 11 bases are a match to TRBD1. This CDR3 comprises 15 residues. J was trimmed by 1 base and V by 9 bases; bases with no gene match: 7. Germline CDR1 and CDR2: MNHEY and SVGAGI. CDR3 in amino acids: CASRTGGWSNYGYTF. The DNA for the CDR3 is TGTGCCAGTCGGACAGGGGGCTGGAGTAACTATGGCTACACCTTC.